The rows below give T cell receptor beta chains drawn from one sample of a study of memory CD4+ T cells and cytomegalovirus serostatus. Profiling relied on immunoSEQ multiplex PCR, and the TCRdb table lists in-frame clones only, not all of them. Here the sample spans under 75,000 clones, roughly 75% being singletons. Sequencing was done on a sample of memory CD4+ T cells from blood. Every receptor here comes from an adult in good health and CMV-seronegative. Some clones in this sample may be carry-over from other donors' samples. Each CDR3 is given with its conserved first and last residue. A D gene is named only where the DNA matches it firmly. Rows give clone size only sometimes, using once, few, many, or a class for an expanded clone.

d_call	clone_size	j_call	v_call	cdr3_nt	cdr3_aa
.	few	TRBJ2-2	TRBV5-4	TGTGCCAGCAGCGCGGCACGGACGGGAGTGGTGACCGGGGAGCTGTTTTTT	CASSAARTGVVTGELFF
.	.	TRBJ2-7	TRBV7-9	TGTGCCAGCAGCCCCCCGAGTAGGTCCTACGAGCAGTACTTC	CASSPPSRSYEQYF
.	.	TRBJ2-7	TRBV12-5	TGTGCTAGTGGTTTGAGGGGTGACGAGCAGTACTTC	CASGLRGDEQYF
.	.	TRBJ1-6	TRBV4-1	TGCGCCAGCAGCCAAGATCAGGGCAGGGCCCTGTGGCCCCTCCACTTT	CASSQDQGRALWPLHF
TRBD2	.	TRBJ2-1	TRBV29-1	TGCAGCGTTGCGAGGGCTAGCGGGAGAAGTGAGCAGTTCTTC	CSVARASGRSEQFF
TRBD1	.	TRBJ1-2	TRBV10-3	TGTGCCGCCACGGGGGACAGGGCCTATGGCTACACCTTC	CAATGDRAYGYTF
TRBD1	few	TRBJ1-2	TRBV6-6	TGTGCCAGCAGTGGAGGACAGGGCGGTGACTATGGCTACACCTTC	CASSGGQGGDYGYTF
.	.	TRBJ1-5	TRBV30	TGTGCCTGGAGTCTCCCAGGGCTGGATCAGCCCCAGCATTTT	CAWSLPGLDQPQHF
.	.	TRBJ2-1	TRBV10-3	TGTGCCATCAGTGAGATGGGGGCCGCCGACAATGAGCAGTTCTTC	CAISEMGAADNEQFF
TRBD1	.	TRBJ2-2	TRBV30	TGTGCCTGGAGTCTAAGGACAGGATGGGGCGGGGAGCTGTTTTTT	CAWSLRTGWGGELFF
.	many	TRBJ2-3	TRBV7-9	TGTGCCAGCAGCCACCCCGTCGGTTTTAGTTCAGATACGCAGTATTTT	CASSHPVGFSSDTQYF
TRBD1	once	TRBJ1-5	TRBV7-2	TGTGCCAGCAGCTGGGACAGTCGGAATCAGCCCCAGCATTTT	CASSWDSRNQPQHF
.	.	TRBJ1-3	TRBV18	TGTGCCAGCTCACCACAGGGTTCCTTTTCTGGAAACACCATATATTTT	CASSPQGSFSGNTIYF
.	few	TRBJ2-1	TRBV14	TGTGCCAGCAGCCAAGGAAGGGTAGACTACAATGAGCAGTTCTTC	CASSQGRVDYNEQFF
TRBD1	.	TRBJ1-2	TRBV5-1	TGCGCCAGCAGCTCTACAGGGGGGGAAGAGGATGGCTACACCTTC	CASSSTGGEEDGYTF
.	.	TRBJ2-1	TRBV6-5	TGTGCCAGTAGCGGTATAAGCTACAATGAGCAGTTCTTC	CASSGISYNEQFF
.	.	TRBJ1-1	TRBV10-3	TGTGCCATCAGTGCTGGGGTGGGGGGGAACACTGAAGCTTTCTTT	CAISAGVGGNTEAFF
.	.	TRBJ2-5	TRBV10-3	TGTGCCATCAGTGAGTCGAAGTTGGGGGGCCTGGGGGATGCGCATGAGACCCAGTACTTC	CAISESKLGGLGDAHETQYF
TRBD2	few	TRBJ2-3	TRBV2	TGTGCCAGCTGGTCTAGCGGCTTTACAGATACGCAGTATTTT	CASWSSGFTDTQYF
TRBD1	.	TRBJ1-1	TRBV7-2	TGTGCCAGCAGCTTAAGGGGGCGGAACACTGAAGCTTTCTTT	CASSLRGRNTEAFF
.	.	TRBJ1-5	TRBV25-1	TGTGCCAGCAGTGATGACAAGGCCCACGGGCCCCAGCATTTT	CASSDDKAHGPQHF
.	.	TRBJ2-7	TRBV2	TGTGCCAGCAGTGGGCGTTCCTACGAGCAGTACTTC	CASSGRSYEQYF
TRBD2	few	TRBJ2-1	TRBV5-1	TGCGCCAGCAGCCGACTAGCGGCGTACAATGAGCAGTTCTTC	CASSRLAAYNEQFF
.	.	TRBJ2-1	TRBV7-2	TGTGCCAGCAGCTTATATCAGACTAGAGGCGGCAATGAGCAGTTCTTC	CASSLYQTRGGNEQFF
.	few	TRBJ2-1	TRBV27	TGTGCCAGCATCCCTACGGCGGGGATCTACAATGAGCAGTTCTTC	CASIPTAGIYNEQFF
.	.	TRBJ2-5	TRBV11-2	TGTGCCAGCAGCTTAGCCCCCTTAAGCGGGCCCCAAGAGACCCAGTACTTC	CASSLAPLSGPQETQYF
TRBD2	.	TRBJ2-1	TRBV7-2	TGTGCCAGCGGGACTAGCGGTCCCTACAATGAGCAGTTCTTC	CASGTSGPYNEQFF
.	.	TRBJ2-3	TRBV7-2	TGTGCCAGCAGCCTGAGCGGGTTTAGCACAGATACGCAGTATTTT	CASSLSGFSTDTQYF
.	.	TRBJ1-5	TRBV6-1	TGTGCCAGCAGTGAACAAGTGAGGGGAGTCAGCAATCAGCCCCAGCATTTT	CASSEQVRGVSNQPQHF
TRBD2	.	TRBJ2-7	TRBV7-9	TGTGCCAGCAGCCCGCCCAGTGGGCGGGAGCACGGCGAGCAGTACTTC	CASSPPSGREHGEQYF
.	.	TRBJ1-2	TRBV6-1	TGTGCCAGCAGTATCATGAGGGGAGGCTATGGCTACACCTTC	CASSIMRGGYGYTF
.	few	TRBJ1-2	TRBV7-9	TGTGCCAGCAGCCCCTGGACAGAATATGGCTACACCTTC	CASSPWTEYGYTF
.	.	TRBJ2-1	TRBV6-5	TGTGCCAGCAGTTCCGCATGGGGTGAGCAGTTCTTC	CASSSAWGEQFF
.	.	TRBJ1-6	TRBV7-8	TGTGCCAGCAGCCCGCGTTCATCCTATAATTCACCCCTCCACTTT	CASSPRSSYNSPLHF
.	.	TRBJ1-1	TRBV28	TGTGCCAGCAGCCAAAGGGGACGAAGGGCTTTCTTT	CASSQRGRRAFF
.	.	TRBJ1-3	TRBV9	TGTGCCAGCAGCGTATCCTCTGGAAACACCATATATTTT	CASSVSSGNTIYF
.	.	TRBJ2-1	TRBV4-2	TGTGCCAGCAGCCAAGTTACTGACAATGAGCAGTTCTTC	CASSQVTDNEQFF
.	.	TRBJ1-2	TRBV9	TGTGCCAGCAGTGGACGACTTGGAGGAGGCTACACCTTC	CASSGRLGGGYTF
.	.	TRBJ2-7	TRBV7-9	TGTGCCAGCAGTTGGGCCGTACCCTACGAGCAGTACTTC	CASSWAVPYEQYF
.	.	TRBJ2-7	TRBV2	TGTGCCAGCAGTGAAGCGCTTCTAGGGGCGTACGAGCAGTACTTC	CASSEALLGAYEQYF
TRBD2	.	TRBJ2-1	TRBV11-2	TGTGCCAGCAGCTTAGCCTTACTAGCGGCCAGCTCCTACAATGAGCAGTTCTTC	CASSLALLAASSYNEQFF
TRBD2	.	TRBJ2-1	TRBV7-8	TGTGCCAGCAGCTTAGCTTTATTACCGGGACTAGCGGGAGGGCGGGAGCAGTTCTTC	CASSLALLPGLAGGREQFF
TRBD1	.	TRBJ2-7	TRBV5-6	TGTGCCAGCAGCTCAAGACAGGGGGCGCACGAGCAGTACTTC	CASSSRQGAHEQYF